These T cell receptor beta chains were read from a single sample in a study of post-analysis software for immune sequencing data. TCRdb independently ran MiXCR on the PCR reads; one entry per CDR3 protein. This table has some 700,000 distinct CDR3 sequences, 55% to 60% appearing once. The sequenced material came from blood. The receptors here all came from a girl aged 2 to 10 with multiple sclerosis. CDR3s include the opening cysteine and the closing phenylalanine or tryptophan. The D gene is left open where the match is weak. Expanded clones get a size class; other rows say once, few or many, or leave the size out.

TRBV28	-	-	TRBJ2-1	TGTGCCAGCACAGGGAACAATGAGCAGTTCTTC	CASTGNNEQFF
TRBV10-3	TRBD1	-	TRBJ2-7	TGTGCCATCAGTGAGGGACAGGTCTACGAGCAGTACTTC	CAISEGQVYEQYF
TRBV5-1	TRBD1	once	TRBJ1-4	TGCGCCAGCAGCGGATCAACAGGGGAGGAAGAAAAACTGTTTTTT	CASSGSTGEEEKLFF
TRBV10-1	-	-	TRBJ2-4	TGCGCCAGCAGTGACTCCCTAGCCAAAAACATTCAGTACTTC	CASSDSLAKNIQYF
TRBV9	-	-	TRBJ1-2	TGTGCCAGCGCAGGGACCAACTATGGCTACACCTTC	CASAGTNYGYTF
TRBV7-3	TRBD2	-	TRBJ2-5	TGTGCCAGCAGCATCGGGACTAGCGGGGCTCAAGAGACCCAGTACTTC	CASSIGTSGAQETQYF
TRBV29-1	-	-	TRBJ2-7	TGCAGCGTGGAAAATAGCGCGACCTACGAGCAGTACTTC	CSVENSATYEQYF
TRBV28	-	-	TRBJ1-1	TGTGCCAGCACTAAAAACACTGAAGCTTTCTTT	CASTKNTEAFF
TRBV7-9	TRBD1	-	TRBJ2-7	TGTGCCAGCATCCTTTCGGGACAGGGCTCCTACGAGCAGTACTTC	CASILSGQGSYEQYF
TRBV6-2/TRBV6-3	TRBD2	-	TRBJ2-1	TGTGCCAGCAGTTATATAGTAGCGGGAGGAGTAAATGAGCAGTTCTTC	CASSYIVAGGVNEQFF
TRBV9	-	-	TRBJ2-2	TGTGCCAGCAGCCCACGGGGTATGAACACCGGGGAGCTGTTTTTT	CASSPRGMNTGELFF
TRBV29-1	-	-	TRBJ2-3	TGCAGCGTTGAGCGGAGTGGCACAGATACGCAGTATTTT	CSVERSGTDTQYF
TRBV20-1	TRBD2	-	TRBJ2-3	TGCAGTGCTTTACTAGCGGCCCTAAGCACAGATACGCAGTATTTT	CSALLAALSTDTQYF
TRBV7-2	TRBD2	few	TRBJ2-1	TGTGCCAGCAGCGCAAGACCAGCGGGAGATGAGCAGTTCTTC	CASSARPAGDEQFF
TRBV5-5	-	few	TRBJ2-1	TGTGCCAGCAGCTTGGACTGGCATTCCTACAATGAGCAGTTCTTC	CASSLDWHSYNEQFF
TRBV7-7	-	few	TRBJ2-1	TGTGCCAGCAGCCCCGTTGGACGGGGGTCCAGTGAGCAGTTCTTC	CASSPVGRGSSEQFF
TRBV6-5	-	few	TRBJ2-1	TGTGCCAGCAGCGACAGTATAACCTACAATGAGCAGTTCTTC	CASSDSITYNEQFF
TRBV28	-	-	TRBJ2-3	TGTGCCAGCAGTTTTCGACAGGCTAGCACAGATACGCAGTATTTT	CASSFRQASTDTQYF
TRBV20-1	TRBD2	-	TRBJ2-1	TGCAGTGCTACCCCGGGAGGGGAGGAGCAGTTCTTC	CSATPGGEEQFF
TRBV9	TRBD1	-	TRBJ2-5	TGTGCCAGCAGCGTAGTGACAGGGAGCGGTGAGCAGTACTTC	CASSVVTGSGEQYF
TRBV29-1	-	few	TRBJ1-2	TGCAGCGTTGTGGGCAGGGACCTTAGCTACACCTTC	CSVVGRDLSYTF
TRBV4-3	-	-	TRBJ1-6	TGCGCCAGCAGCCAAGGAAGGGGAGGAAATTCACCCCTCCACTTT	CASSQGRGGNSPLHF
TRBV7-2	-	-	TRBJ2-3	TGTGCCAGCAGCTTTACTGGGGCCGTGGAAGATACGCAGTATTTT	CASSFTGAVEDTQYF
TRBV20-1	-	few	TRBJ1-2	TGCAGTGCTAGAGATGGCGTAGAGGCGACGAACTATGGCTACACCTTC	CSARDGVEATNYGYTF
TRBV29-1	TRBD1	many	TRBJ1-2	TGCAGCGTTGGTCAGGGGGACTATGGCTACACCTTC	CSVGQGDYGYTF
TRBV20-1	TRBD2	few	TRBJ2-5	TGCAGTGCTAGATCCAGACTAGCGCAAGAGACCCAGTACTTC	CSARSRLAQETQYF
TRBV5-5	TRBD1	few	TRBJ2-3	TGTGCCAGCAGCCCAATGACAGGGGCGGTGGAGACAGATACGCAGTATTTT	CASSPMTGAVETDTQYF
TRBV2	-	-	TRBJ2-5	TGTGCCAGCAGTTCAGGGTCAGAGACCCAGTACTTC	CASSSGSETQYF
TRBV12-3/TRBV12-4	TRBD1	-	TRBJ1-2	TGTGCCTCTAAACAGGGGCGGGGCGGCTACACCTTC	CASKQGRGGYTF
TRBV2	TRBD1	-	TRBJ1-2	TGTGCCAGCAGTGAAGTCTGGGACAGAAACTATGGCTACACCTTC	CASSEVWDRNYGYTF
TRBV10-3	-	-	TRBJ2-1	TGTGCCACCGTAGGGCCGGGGTTTTACAATGAGCAGTTCTTC	CATVGPGFYNEQFF
TRBV11-2	-	-	TRBJ2-7	TGTGCCGGCAGCTTAGACGGGATTACCTACGAGCAGTACTTC	CAGSLDGITYEQYF
TRBV12-3/TRBV12-4	TRBD2	few	TRBJ2-3	TGTGCCAGCAGTTGGGGGACTAGCGGCACAGATACGCAGTATTTT	CASSWGTSGTDTQYF
TRBV5-1	-	-	TRBJ1-1	TGCGCCAGCAGCTTGGGACCGGTTATGGGCGGGAACACTGAAGCTTTCTTT	CASSLGPVMGGNTEAFF
TRBV12-3/TRBV12-4	TRBD1	once	TRBJ2-1	TGTGCCACGCGGGGTGGACAGGGGAGTGAGCAGTTCTTC	CATRGGQGSEQFF
TRBV7-9	-	-	TRBJ1-1	TGTGCCAGCGGGGGCTTCTCAGAAGCTTTCTTT	CASGGFSEAFF
TRBV10-3	-	-	TRBJ2-1	TGTGCCATCAGTGAGGCAGGGAGGTTCTCCAATGAGCAGTTCTTC	CAISEAGRFSNEQFF
TRBV7-3	TRBD1	-	TRBJ2-1	TGTGCCAGCAGCGGGCAGGGGGCGGATGAGCAGTTCTTC	CASSGQGADEQFF
TRBV7-2	-	-	TRBJ1-4	TGTGCCAGCAGCCCCCGTGGGGGAACTAATGAAAAACTGTTTTTT	CASSPRGGTNEKLFF
TRBV7-2	-	-	TRBJ2-3	TGTGCCAGCAGCTTAGACGCGACCCCAGATACGCAGTATTTT	CASSLDATPDTQYF
TRBV27	-	-	TRBJ2-7	TGTGCCAGCTGGGGGGTTGGCTACTACGAGCAGTACTTC	CASWGVGYYEQYF
TRBV4-1	-	few	TRBJ2-7	TGCGCCAGCAGCCAAGGCTCCTGGGGGTCCGAGCAGTACTTC	CASSQGSWGSEQYF
TRBV5-1	TRBD2	-	TRBJ2-1	TGCGCCAGCAGCTTGGCGAGGACTAGCGGCCGCAATGAGCAGTTCTTC	CASSLARTSGRNEQFF
TRBV6-2/TRBV6-3	-	-	TRBJ1-1	TGTGCCAGCAGACGAACAAGGAACACTGAAGCTTTCTTT	CASRRTRNTEAFF
TRBV29-1	TRBD2	-	TRBJ2-7	TGCGGCGTTGAAGATGGGGGGGTTGGTAATTCCTACGAGCAGTACTTC	CGVEDGGVGNSYEQYF
TRBV12-3/TRBV12-4	-	-	TRBJ2-1	TGTGCCAGCAGTTTTCAGCTTTCCTACAATGAGCAGTTCTTC	CASSFQLSYNEQFF
TRBV7-7	-	-	TRBJ2-2	TGTGCCAGCAGCTTGCATCCGACAGTACTCAACACCGGGGAGCTGTTTTTT	CASSLHPTVLNTGELFF
TRBV7-3	TRBD2	-	TRBJ2-3	TGTGCCAGCAGCTTTAATATGAGCGGGAGGGCCGGTGATACGCAGTATTTT	CASSFNMSGRAGDTQYF
TRBV9	-	-	TRBJ1-6	TGTGCCAGCAGCGTAGGGGGCAGGGGCGCGGAGAATTCACCCCTCCACTTT	CASSVGGRGAENSPLHF
TRBV29-1	TRBD2	-	TRBJ2-7	TGCAGCGTCTCCGGGACTAGCGACACCTACGAGCAGTACTTC	CSVSGTSDTYEQYF
TRBV7-8	-	-	TRBJ2-4	TGTGCCAGCAGCTCCCGGCTTGGTGGGAACATTCAGTACTTC	CASSSRLGGNIQYF
TRBV21-1	-	-	TRBJ2-1	TGTGCCAGCAGCAAAGCCATCCGGGCGGTGAGCTCCTACAATGAGCAGTTCTTC	CASSKAIRAVSSYNEQFF
TRBV6-1	TRBD1	once	TRBJ2-1	TGTGCCAGCAGGGGGACAGGGGGCTATGAGCAGTTCTTC	CASRGTGGYEQFF
TRBV7-8	TRBD2	-	TRBJ2-1	TGTGCCAGCAGCATTATTAGCGGGAGGGGTAGGGAGCAGTTCTTC	CASSIISGRGREQFF
TRBV3-1	TRBD2	-	TRBJ2-1	TGTGCCAGCAGCCAAGATGCAGAGACTAGCGGGAATTTAGAGCAGTTCTTC	CASSQDAETSGNLEQFF